This TCR beta chain came from a study of CD8 T cells in ankylosing spondylitis. TCRdb redid the calling of the 5' RACE reads with MiXCR, one entry per CDR3 protein. This sample has about 92,000 distinct CDR3 sequences, with around 10% found just once. Trimming removed 1 base from V and 4 bases from J, with 10 bases in between. The CDR3 runs to 14 residues. There are many counts of this clonotype. Its target is not known. Points from the study as a whole: Seemingly characteristic of ankylosing spondylitis blood was a TCR beta motif consisting of several highly homologous variants.

The sequenced sample consisted of blood, either unsorted or a sorted T cell fraction (not recorded which). V and J are TRBV12-3 or TRBV12-4 and TRBJ1-2, with unresolved D. The TCR comes from a male donor with ankylosing spondylitis or in good health (not recorded which). The CDR3 loop reads CASSLVTEGYGYTF. The CDR3 bases are TGTGCCAGCAGTTTAGTCACAGAAGGCTATGGCTACACCTTC.